This TCR beta chain stems from a study of shared clonotypes between healthy human individuals. This CDR3 region has 12 residues. V gave up 7 bases and J gave up 3 bases; unmatched junction bases: 2. CDR1 is MGHDK, CDR2 SYGVNS, per germline. Assay: immunoSEQ multiplex PCR; the TCRdb copy retains only in-frame clones and omits some. Among 650,000 to 700,000 clones listed, around 91% were seen once. This chain uses TRBV25-1 with TRBJ2-7; 8 nucleotides agree with TRBD1. This clonotype originated in a young man in good health. Some clones in this sample may be carry-over from other donors' samples. Sequencing was done on a sample of memory CD8+ T cells from PBMCs. Indicated subset: CD45RO+ cells pooled with CCR7-negative TemRA cells. The CDR3 reads CASIGQGYEQYF. The CDR3 DNA is TGTGCCAGCATAGGACAGGGCTACGAGCAGTACTTC.